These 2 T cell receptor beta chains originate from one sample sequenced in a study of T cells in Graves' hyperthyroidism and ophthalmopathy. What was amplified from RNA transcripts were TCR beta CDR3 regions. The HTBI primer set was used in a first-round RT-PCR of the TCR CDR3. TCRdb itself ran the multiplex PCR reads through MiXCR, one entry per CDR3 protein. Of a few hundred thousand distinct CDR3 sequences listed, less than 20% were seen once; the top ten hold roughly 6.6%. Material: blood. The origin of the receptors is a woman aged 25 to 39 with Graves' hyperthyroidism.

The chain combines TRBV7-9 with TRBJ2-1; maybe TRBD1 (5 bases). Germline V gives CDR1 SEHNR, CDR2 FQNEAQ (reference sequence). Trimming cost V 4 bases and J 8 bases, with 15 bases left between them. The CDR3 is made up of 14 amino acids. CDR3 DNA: TGTGCCAGCAGCTCACAACAGGCTCCGGATGAGCAGTTCTTC. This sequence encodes CASSSQQAPDEQFF.

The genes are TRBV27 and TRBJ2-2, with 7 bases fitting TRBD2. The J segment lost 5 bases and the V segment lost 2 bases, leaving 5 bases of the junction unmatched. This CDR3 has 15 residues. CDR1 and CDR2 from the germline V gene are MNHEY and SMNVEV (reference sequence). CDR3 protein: CASSLTGGWTGELFF. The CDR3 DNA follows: TGTGCCAGCAGTTTAACGGGAGGCTGGACCGGGGAGCTGTTTTTT.